The 14 T cell receptor beta chains below were found in one sample sequenced in a study of T cells in Graves' hyperthyroidism and ophthalmopathy (dated by TCRdb to between 2018 and 2020). Library generation was performed with multiplex PCR. TCRdb lists the instrument as Illumina HiSeq 2000. Amplification of TCR beta CDR3 regions was carried out from RNA transcripts. The first round of RT-PCR for the TCR CDR3 was performed with the HTBI primer set and the Qiagen OneStep RT-PCR kit. TCRdb handled the public reads itself, with Q25 trimming in fastp and clone calling in MiXCR, and kept productive beta chains. Every distinct CDR3 protein forms one entry, paired with its most common genes and DNA. A total of fewer than 650,000 distinct CDR3 sequences appear in this sample, 14% of them only once. 11% to 15% of the sample is taken by the ten largest. The specimen sequenced was blood. The receptors here all came from a woman aged 40 to 50 with Graves' hyperthyroidism.

This clonotype has a count of ten or more. The chain is built from TRBV20-1 and TRBJ2-7; either TRBD1 or TRBD2 may supply D (5 bases each). V was cut by 6 bases and J by 0 bases, with 18 bases left in between. The CDR3 has 15 residues. Germline lookup yields CDR1 DFQATT and CDR2 SNEGSKA (reference sequence). CDR3 sequence: CSALGVFSPSYEQYF. CDR3 bases: TGCAGTGCCCTGGGGGTGTTCTCCCCCTCCTACGAGCAGTACTTC.

Details on this clonotype: This clone may be a read error of a much larger clone one base away. The rearrangement links TRBV27 to TRBJ2-7; tentative D call: TRBD2 (5 bases). Per the germline V gene, CDR1 is MNHEY and CDR2 is SMNVEV (reference sequence). V lost 8 bases, J lost 5 bases, and 22 bases lay in between. The CDR3 is 15 residues long. The CDR3 DNA sequence: TGTGCCAGCGGACCCCTCGGGGAGAGTCGAGACGAGCAGTACTTC. It codes for CASGPLGESRDEQYF.

This clonotype has ten or more counts. The chain links TRBV3-1 to TRBJ2-5, with TRBD2 matching 8 bases. Losses at the gene ends were 1 base for V and 5 bases for J; bases not matched to a gene: 6. This CDR3 has 15 amino acids. Germline CDR1 LGHDT, CDR2 YNNKEL (reference sequence). CDR3 region: CASSQVRTSLETQYF. In DNA form, the CDR3 reads TGTGCCAGCAGCCAAGTCCGGACTAGCCTGGAGACCCAGTACTTC.

This clonotype was observed at least ten times. The V call is TRBV6-6, the J call TRBJ2-2; no definite D call. Germline V gene lookup returns CDR1 MNHNY and CDR2 SVGAGI (reference sequence). V was shortened by 2 bases and J by 1 base, with 8 bases between the two germline ends. This CDR3 spans 15 amino acids. The CDR3 bases are TGTGCCAGCAGTTACCCCGGACGGAACACCGGGGAGCTGTTTTTT. Its protein is CASSYPGRNTGELFF.

This clonotype was seen ten or more times. The chain joins TRBV27 to TRBJ1-5, with D unresolved. The germline V and J ends were trimmed by 2 bases and 7 bases, with 9 bases remaining between them. There are 13 residues in the CDR3. Germline CDR1 is MNHEY and CDR2 is SMNVEV (reference sequence). The CDR3 region has the DNA TGTGCCAGCAGTTTAAATCGCCACCAGCCCCAGCATTTT. Encoded protein: CASSLNRHQPQHF.

This chain uses TRBV6-1 with TRBJ2-7, with TRBD2 matching over 7 bases. The CDR3 covers 11 residues. V gave up 11 bases and J gave up 5 bases; unmatched junction bases: 6. Germline lookup yields CDR1 MNHNS and CDR2 SASEGT. The chain's CDR3 is CACGRFHEQYF. The DNA of the CDR3 is TGTGCCTGCGGGAGATTCCACGAGCAGTACTTC.

This clonotype was recorded a few times. The J gene is TRBJ1-5, the V gene TRBV19; D may be TRBD1 (6 bases). V shed 5 bases and J shed 7 bases, with 12 bases lying between them. The CDR3 extends over 13 amino acids. Germline loops: CDR1 LNHDA, CDR2 SQIVND (reference sequence). The CDR3 nucleotides are TGTGCCAGTAGTCGCGGGGGGGGCCAGCCCCAGCATTTT. Its protein product is CASSRGGGQPQHF.

As to this clonotype: A read error is possible here, since a much larger clone lies one base away. The chain links TRBV12-3 or TRBV12-4 to TRBJ2-2; 9 bases fit TRBD1. The CDR3 is 16 residues long. The CDR3 DNA reads as TGTGCCAGCAGGAAACAGGGGGCCTTGAACGCCGGGGAGCTGTTTTTT. Protein sequence: CASRKQGALNAGELFF.

A word on this clonotype: A much larger clone differs from this one at a single base, so this may be a read error. The chain recombines TRBV12-3 or TRBV12-4 with TRBJ2-4; D not resolved. This CDR3 is built from 15 residues. The CDR3 DNA follows: TGTGCCAGCAGTTCCCCGGATATAGCCGAAAACATTCAGTACTTC. Translated, it gives CASSSPDIAENIQYF.

This clonotype has just one count. The CDR3 region is CASSQGDGYEKLFF. CDR3 coding DNA: TGCGCCAGCAGCCAAGGGGACGGTTATGAAAAACTGTTTTTT. The chain joins TRBV4-1 to TRBJ1-4; D is possibly TRBD1 (5 bases). This CDR3 spans 14 amino acids. The V gene lost 1 base and the J gene lost 6 bases, with 9 bases spanning the gap. CDR1 is MGHRA and CDR2 is YSYEKL in the germline V gene.

This clonotype appeared many times. This chain joins TRBV18 and TRBJ2-7; D is unresolved. Germline assignment: CDR1 KGHSH and CDR2 LQKENI. The V end was cut by 3 bases, the J end by 2 bases, with 11 bases between. The CDR3 is 14 amino acids. Here the CDR3 reads CASSPERMPYEQYF. The CDR3 DNA follows: TGTGCCAGCTCACCTGAGAGGATGCCCTACGAGCAGTACTTC.

This clonotype was observed a handful of times. V gene TRBV9 combines with J gene TRBJ2-1, with D uncertain. The CDR3 is 12 amino acids. The V end lost 8 bases, the J end lost 4 bases, and 10 bases lay between the germline ends. Germline V CDR1 and CDR2: SGDLS, YYNGEE. The CDR3 here is CASGKGYNEQFF. The CDR3 region has the DNA TGTGCCAGTGGGAAGGGTTACAATGAGCAGTTCTTC.

This clonotype was seen at least ten times. The chain is built from TRBV20-1 and TRBJ2-7; 10 bases are a match to TRBD1. Germline CDR1 is DFQATT and CDR2 is SNEGSKA (reference sequence). V was pared by 1 base and J by 0 bases, with 6 bases of the junction left unmatched. The CDR3 sequence is 16 residues long. The CDR3 DNA reads TGCAGTGCTAGAGCCGGGACAGGGGATAGCTCCTACGAGCAGTACTTC. Protein: CSARAGTGDSSYEQYF.

J is TRBJ2-3 and V is TRBV7-6, with TRBD2 matching 10 bases. CDR1 SGHVS and CDR2 FNYEAQ come from the germline V gene. The trim removed 2 bases at V and 5 bases at J, leaving 10 bases unmatched. The CDR3 spans 17 residues. The CDR3 protein is CASSLIGLAGAKDTQYF. CDR3 bases: TGTGCCAGCAGCTTAATCGGGCTAGCGGGAGCTAAAGATACGCAGTATTTT.